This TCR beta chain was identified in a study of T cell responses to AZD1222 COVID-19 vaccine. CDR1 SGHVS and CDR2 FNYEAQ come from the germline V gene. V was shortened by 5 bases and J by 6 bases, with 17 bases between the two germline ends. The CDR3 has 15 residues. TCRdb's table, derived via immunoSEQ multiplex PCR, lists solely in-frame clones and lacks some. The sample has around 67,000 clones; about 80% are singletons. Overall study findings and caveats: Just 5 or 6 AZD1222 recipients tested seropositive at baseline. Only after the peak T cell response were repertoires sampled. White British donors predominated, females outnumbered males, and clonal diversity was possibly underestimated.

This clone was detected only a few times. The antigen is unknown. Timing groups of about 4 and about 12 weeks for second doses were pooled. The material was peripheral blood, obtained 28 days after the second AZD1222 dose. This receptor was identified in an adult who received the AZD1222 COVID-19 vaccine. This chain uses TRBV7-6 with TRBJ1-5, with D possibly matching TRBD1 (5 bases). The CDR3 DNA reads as TGTGCCAGCAGCCCCGACGAGGGGTTCGGTCAGCCCCAGCATTTT. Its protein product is CASSPDEGFGQPQHF.